One sample yielded the 14 T cell receptor beta chains listed below, sequenced in a study of Ad26.COV2.S vaccination and SARS-CoV-2 variants. Stated treatment: about 20 received Ad26.COV2.S at low or high dose, single or two shots; 5 received placebo; per-sample allocation not given. Sampling was performed 63 days after the first vaccine or placebo injection. Here immunoSEQ multiplex PCR was the method, and the copy in TCRdb shows in-frame clones only, minus some. The sample yields around 450,000 clones, 75% to 90% seen once. This sample comprised peripheral blood, obtained in a trial of Ad26.COV2.S vaccine versus placebo. These TCRs come from a person between 18 and 59 years old who received the Ad26.COV2.S COVID-19 vaccine or a placebo.

A remark on this clone: The identical CDR3 is also encoded by other nucleotide sequences in the sample. The chain has TRBV7-6 and TRBJ2-2; 7 nucleotides match TRBD1. Germline V gene data show CDR1 as SGHVS and CDR2 as FNYEAQ. This CDR3 is built from 15 residues. V lost 2 bases to trimming and J lost 3 bases; unmatched junction nucleotides: 3. CDR3 region: CASSLLQGYTGELFF. CDR3 nucleotides: TGTGCCAGCAGCTTATTACAGGGGTACACCGGGGAGCTGTTTTTT.

The chain uses TRBV6-2 or TRBV6-3 and TRBJ2-7, with D perhaps matching TRBD1 or TRBD2 (5 bases each). Germline V gene sequence: CDR1 MNHEY, CDR2 SVGEGT. Trimming took 2 bases from V and 1 from J, leaving 15 bases between them. CDR3 length equals 16 residues. DNA for the CDR3: TGTGCCAGCAGTTACGTCTCAGGGACGGGTTCCTACGAGCAGTACTTC. Protein sequence: CASSYVSGTGSYEQYF.

The rearrangement links TRBV7-9 to TRBJ2-5, with D unresolved. The V gene's germline CDR1 is SEHNR and CDR2 FQNEAQ (reference sequence). Trimming shortened V by 3 bases and J by 5 bases, and 7 bases separated the two germline ends. The CDR3 sequence is 12 residues long. CDR3 sequence: CASSFEWETQYF. CDR3 coding DNA: TGTGCCAGCAGCTTTGAGTGGGAGACCCAGTACTTC.

This rearrangement joins TRBV5-1 to TRBJ1-2; no clear D. V was shortened by 0 bases and J by 4 bases, with 10 bases between the two germline ends. CDR3 size: 14 residues. Germline loops: CDR1 SGHRS, CDR2 YFSETQ. CDR3 loop: CASSLVPETYGYTF. The CDR3 DNA sequence: TGCGCCAGCAGCTTGGTTCCAGAGACCTATGGCTACACCTTC.

V usage is TRBV6-5 and J usage is TRBJ2-1, with D perhaps matching TRBD1 or TRBD2 (6 bases each). V was pared by 6 bases and J by 10 bases, with 19 bases between. The CDR3 is 14 amino acids. Germline CDR1 reads MNHEY; CDR2 reads SVGAGI. In nucleotides, the CDR3 is TGTGCCAGCAGATACGTATCTAGCGACAGGGAGCAGTTCTTC. It yields the protein CASRYVSSDREQFF.

This rearrangement joins TRBV15 to TRBJ1-2; D is perhaps TRBD1 (6 bases). The V end lost 0 bases, the J end lost 6 bases, and 20 bases lay between the germline ends. CDR1 is LNHNV, CDR2 YYDKDF, per germline (reference sequence). The CDR3 totals 17 residues. The CDR3 sequence: CATSRDGRVAQGDGYTF. Written as DNA, the CDR3 is TGTGCCACCAGCAGAGATGGTCGCGTAGCACAGGGAGATGGCTACACCTTC. Drawing the rest from reference TRBV15 and TRBJ1-2, the complete variable domain is DAMVIQNPRYQVTQFGKPVTLSCSQTLNHNVMYWYQQKSSQAPKLLFHYYDKDFNNEADTPDNFQSRRPNTSFCFLDIRSPGLGDTAMYLCATSRDGRVAQGDGYTFGSGTRLTVV.

J is TRBJ2-3 and V is TRBV24-1; D is perhaps TRBD1 or TRBD2 (5 bases each). Trimming cost V 2 bases and J 14 bases, with 19 bases left between them. Germline-derived CDR1 and CDR2 are KGHDR and SFDVKD. The length of the CDR3 is 14 residues. In nucleotides, the CDR3 is TGTGCCACCAGTGATTCCCCTTCGAGGGGCCCCTGGTATTTT. This gives the protein CATSDSPSRGPWYF.

The V gene is TRBV5-4, the J gene TRBJ1-2, with 7 nucleotides matching TRBD1. Germline V gene lookup returns CDR1 SGHNT and CDR2 YYREEE (reference sequence). Trimming at V came to 2 bases and at J to 0 bases, leaving 10 bases not matched to a gene. The CDR3 runs 17 residues. The CDR3 region is CASSFAWDSATNYGYTF. CDR3 DNA: TGTGCCAGCAGCTTCGCATGGGACAGCGCTACTAACTATGGCTACACCTTC.

The chain combines TRBV12-3 or TRBV12-4 with TRBJ1-2, with a weak D call TRBD1 (5 bases). V was shortened by 2 bases and J by 7 bases, with 11 bases between the two germline ends. CDR3 length: 13 residues. The chain's CDR3 is CASSLMWGSGYTF. In DNA, the CDR3 is TGTGCCAGCAGTTTAATGTGGGGCTCTGGCTACACCTTC.

In its sample, this clone was seen once. The chain recombines TRBV4-1 with TRBJ2-3; 13 bases fit TRBD2. With 1 base clipped from V and 4 bases from J, the junction kept 5 bases outside the gene matches. The germline V gene has CDR1 MGHRA and CDR2 YSYEKL. The CDR3 has 17 residues. The CDR3 spells CASSQVRLAGGPDTQYF. In nucleotides, the CDR3 is TGCGCCAGCAGCCAAGTCAGACTAGCGGGGGGCCCAGATACGCAGTATTTT.

The V and J genes are TRBV2 and TRBJ2-5; 7 nucleotides agree with TRBD2. With 8 bases clipped from V and 3 bases from J, the junction kept 9 bases outside the gene matches. The V gene's germline CDR1 is SNHLY and CDR2 FYNNEI. CDR3 length: 14 amino acids. The CDR3 sequence is CASSGAGDKETQYF. The CDR3 DNA is TGTGCCAGCTCGGGCGCGGGGGATAAAGAGACCCAGTACTTC.

The CDR3 region is CSVDAGGNTIYF. CDR3 nucleotides: TGCAGCGTTGATGCCGGTGGAAACACCATATATTTT. V usage is TRBV29-1 and J usage is TRBJ1-3; no clear D gene. Deletions cut 3 bases from V and 3 bases from J, with 6 bases between. Germline lookup yields CDR1 SQVTM and CDR2 ANQGSEA. This CDR3 is built from 12 residues.

This chain uses TRBV9 with TRBJ2-4; D ambiguous. This CDR3 is built from 13 residues. Germline V gene lookup returns CDR1 SGDLS and CDR2 YYNGEE. V lost 3 bases, J lost 8 bases, and 12 bases lay in between. In nucleotides, the CDR3 is TGTGCCAGCAGCGCGAGAGAGTGGGACATTCAGTACTTC. It specifies CASSAREWDIQYF.

The gene calls are TRBV5-8 and TRBJ1-2; TRBD1 aligns across 8 bases. The V gene end was trimmed by 1 base and the J gene end by 7 bases; junction bases not matched to a gene: 12. CDR3 length equals 16 residues. From germline, CDR1 is SGHTS and CDR2 YDEGEE. The DNA for the CDR3 is TGTGCCAGCAGCTTGTCCGCTTACAGGGGGTTAGGTGGCTACACCTTC. Translation gives CASSLSAYRGLGGYTF.